This T cell receptor beta chain comes out of a study of blood T cell repertoires in COVID-19. About the research overall: The United States, Italy and Spain supplied acute and convalescent COVID-19 samples. PBMCs, B-cell-depleted T cells, or T cells provided the cDNA or gDNA that made up the material.

CDR1 and CDR2 (germline): SNHLY, FYNNEI. The junction had 15 bases not matched to a gene; V was cut back by 7 bases and J by 5 bases. This CDR3 spans 16 amino acids. In the authors' workflow: Cell counts per sample came from amplifying reference gene primers. Some clones are missing from TCRdb's copy, which holds only in-frame ones; the method was immunoSEQ multiplex PCR. Clone size and the V and J calls come from that table; the DNA yielded D and trimming. The sample carries some 120,000 clones, roughly four fifths recorded once. The rearrangement joins TRBV2 to TRBJ2-5, with TRBD2 matching over 8 bases. The source of this sequence is a man between 60 and 75 years old with acute or convalescent COVID-19. The material sequenced was peripheral blood. CDR3 in amino acids: CASKRREALVGETQYF. The CDR3 region has the DNA TGTGCCAGCAAGAGGCGGGAGGCGTTGGTGGGGGAGACCCAGTACTTC.